This T cell receptor beta chain was documented in a study of kidney transplant recipient with SARS-CoV-2 infection. TCRdb fed the reads into MiXCR, producing one record per CDR3 protein. The sample records fewer than 250,000 distinct CDR3 sequences, 25% to 30% being singletons. This clonotype was counted ten times or more. Germline V gene sequence: CDR1 DFQATT, CDR2 SNEGSKA (reference sequence). V lost 6 bases and J 0 bases, leaving 15 bases between the germline ends. This CDR3 has 15 residues. The sequencing used a blood sample, collected at baseline and between days 110 and 120 from a kidney transplant recipient. The TCR sequence derives from a male patient between 25 and 39 years old who had COVID-19 and was a kidney transplant recipient. Some T cells may arise from the graft donor. This rearrangement joins TRBV20-1 to TRBJ2-1; weak D call: TRBD1 (5 bases). CDR3 DNA: TGCAGTGCACAGACCCACAGGAGCTCCTACAATGAGCAGTTCTTC. The encoded protein is CSAQTHRSSYNEQFF.